The T cell receptor beta chain under discussion was sequenced for a study of Ad26.COV2.S vaccination and SARS-CoV-2 variants. On the study more broadly: A participant enrolled in the COV1001 Ad26.COV2.S trial arm provided the sample. Recipients of Ad26.COV2.S got it intramuscularly, once or twice 56 days apart.

The assay was immunoSEQ multiplex PCR, and TCRdb's table has in-frame clones only and misses some. Of a few hundred thousand clones in the sample, around 87% are singletons; the top ten hold less than 4%. Treatment meaning: around 19 received Ad26.COV2.S at low or high dose, single or two shots; about 5 received placebo; per-sample allocation not given. It was on day 63 after the first vaccine or placebo injection that samples were taken. Looked up from germline, CDR1 is MNHEY and CDR2 is SVGAGI. CDR3 size: 15 residues. Trimming removed 8 bases from V and 6 bases from J; junction bases left unmatched: 9.

The TCR was taken from a person between 18 and 65 years old who received the Ad26.COV2.S COVID-19 vaccine or a placebo. The sample was peripheral blood, taken in a trial of Ad26.COV2.S vaccine versus placebo. The chain joins TRBV6-5 to TRBJ1-6, with 8 bases fitting TRBD1. The DNA for the CDR3 is TGTGCCAGCTCGTGGGAGACAGGGGTTAATTCACCCCTCCACTTT. Residues: CASSWETGVNSPLHF.